Listed here are 5 T cell receptor beta chains from one sample, sequenced in a study of blood T cell repertoires in COVID-19. Sequencing was performed with immunoSEQ multiplex PCR; in TCRdb, only in-frame clones are kept and a portion is missing. The data show 35,000 to 40,000 clones, more than 70% seen once. Sequenced input: peripheral blood. These TCRs come from a man between 65 and 79 years old with active COVID-19.

The CDR3 DNA reads TGTGCCAGCAGCTGGGGAAGACAGCTAAACTATGGCTACACCTTC. This sequence encodes CASSWGRQLNYGYTF. The chain joins TRBV9 to TRBJ1-2; TRBD1 might be the D (5 bases). This CDR3 is 15 amino acids long. Germline V CDR1 and CDR2: SGDLS, YYNGEE. The germline V and J ends were trimmed by 4 bases and 2 bases, with 15 bases remaining between them.

J is TRBJ2-7 and V is TRBV19; D gene unclear. From germline, CDR1 is LNHDA and CDR2 SQIVND (reference sequence). Between the trimmed V and J ends, which lost 7 bases and 7 bases, there was a span of 14 bases. CDR3 size: 12 residues. DNA of the CDR3: TGTGCCAGTACCTCTGCAGGCCTGGAGCAGTACTTC. This sequence encodes CASTSAGLEQYF.

The gene calls are TRBV7-3 and TRBJ2-3; no clear D. Germline assignment: CDR1 SGHTA and CDR2 FQGTGA. Between the trimmed V and J ends, which lost 0 bases and 2 bases, there was a span of 9 bases. CDR3 length: 15 residues. This chain's CDR3 is CASSLTRASTDTQYF. The CDR3 DNA follows: TGTGCCAGCAGCTTAACTCGAGCGTCCACAGATACGCAGTATTTT.

This clone was detected only once. The CDR3 bases are TGTGCCTGGATTAAAACAGGGGTGAGGGGCTACACCTTC. It yields the protein CAWIKTGVRGYTF. The V gene is TRBV30, the J gene TRBJ1-2, with TRBD1 identical over 7 bases. The germline V gene has CDR1 GTSNPN and CDR2 SVGIG (reference sequence). J gave up 8 bases and V 4 bases, and 10 bases lay outside the gene matches. The CDR3 totals 13 residues.

The chain uses TRBV6-5 and TRBJ1-4; the match to TRBD1 covers 7 bases. The germline CDR1 and CDR2 sequences are MNHEY and SVGAGI. J lost 7 bases, V lost 6 bases, and 8 bases had no gene match. The CDR3 loop spans 14 amino acids. The CDR3 loop is CASRTGTDGEKLFF. CDR3 DNA: TGTGCCAGCAGGACCGGGACAGATGGTGAAAAACTGTTTTTT.